This T cell receptor beta chain is drawn from a study of OX40 agonist ivuxolimab in advanced cancers. For the study at large: From about 23 to 85 years was the age range, with a mean of roughly 64 years, and around 80% were male. Partial responses were achieved by three patients, of whom one had hepatocellular carcinoma and two had cutaneous melanoma.

Broader study findings: At 0.1 to 3.0 mg/kg, clonal expansion of CD4+ and CD8+ blood T cells had occurred by week 6.

On this clone itself: Its target is not known.

Germline-derived CDR1 and CDR2 are SGDLS and YYNGEE. This CDR3 is 16 amino acids long. V was clipped by 3 bases and J by 4 bases; unmatched bases: 7. Profiling relied on immunoSEQ multiplex PCR, and the TCRdb table lists in-frame clones only, not all of them. The data show about 32,000 clones, with 80% to 90% seen just once and 15% to 20% held by the top ten. The rearrangement joins TRBV9 to TRBJ2-1; the match to TRBD2 covers 10 bases. The sequences come from CD4+ or CD8+ T cells sorted from blood, collected in a trial of the OX40 agonist ivuxolimab. This TCR was sampled from an adult with an advanced solid tumor such as melanoma, head and neck, liver or kidney cancer. The CDR3 region is CASSASGTSVYNEQFF. CDR3 bases: TGTGCCAGCAGCGCGTCCGGGACTAGCGTTTACAATGAGCAGTTCTTC.